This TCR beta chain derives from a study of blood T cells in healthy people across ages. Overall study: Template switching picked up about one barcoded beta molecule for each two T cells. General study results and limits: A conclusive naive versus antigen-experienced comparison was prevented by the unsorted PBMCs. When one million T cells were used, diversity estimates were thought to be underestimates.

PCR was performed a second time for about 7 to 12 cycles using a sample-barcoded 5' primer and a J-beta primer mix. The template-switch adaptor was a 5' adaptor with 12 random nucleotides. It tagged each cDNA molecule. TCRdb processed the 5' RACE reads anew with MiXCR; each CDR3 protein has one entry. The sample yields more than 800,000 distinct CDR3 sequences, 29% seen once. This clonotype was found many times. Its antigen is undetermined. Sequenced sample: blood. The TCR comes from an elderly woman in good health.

The CDR3 is CASSRDDRAHQPQHF. Written as DNA, the CDR3 is TGTGCCAGCAGCCGAGACGACAGGGCTCATCAGCCCCAGCATTTT. The chain links TRBV3-1 to TRBJ1-5; TRBD1 matches 7 bases. The germline V gene has CDR1 LGHDT and CDR2 YNNKEL (reference sequence). V trimming: 4 bases; J trimming: 5 bases; junction bases outside the gene matches: 8. The CDR3 totals 15 residues.